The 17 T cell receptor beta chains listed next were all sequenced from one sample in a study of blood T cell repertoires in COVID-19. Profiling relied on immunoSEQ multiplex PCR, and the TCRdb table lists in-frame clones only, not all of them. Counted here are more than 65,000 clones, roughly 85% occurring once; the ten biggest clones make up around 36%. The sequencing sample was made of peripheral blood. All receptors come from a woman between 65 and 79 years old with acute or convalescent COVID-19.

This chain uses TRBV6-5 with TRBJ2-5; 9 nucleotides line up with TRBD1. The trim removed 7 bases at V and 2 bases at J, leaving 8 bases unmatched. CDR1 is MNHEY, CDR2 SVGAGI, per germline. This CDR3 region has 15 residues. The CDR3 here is CASKSNRGLQETQYF. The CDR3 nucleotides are TGTGCCAGCAAAAGTAACAGGGGGCTACAAGAGACCCAGTACTTC.

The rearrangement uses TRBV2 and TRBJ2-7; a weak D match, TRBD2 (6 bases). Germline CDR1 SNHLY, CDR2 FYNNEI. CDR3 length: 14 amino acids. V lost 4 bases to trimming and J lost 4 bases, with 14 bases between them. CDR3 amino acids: CASSVSGGPYEQYF. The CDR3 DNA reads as TGTGCCAGCAGTGTCAGCGGAGGGCCATACGAGCAGTACTTC.

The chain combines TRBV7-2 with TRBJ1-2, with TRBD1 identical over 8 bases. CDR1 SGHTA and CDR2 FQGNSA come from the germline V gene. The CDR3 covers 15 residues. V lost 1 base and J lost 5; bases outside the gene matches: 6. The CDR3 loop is CASSLVTGVGYGYTF. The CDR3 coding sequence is TGTGCCAGCAGCTTAGTGACAGGGGTGGGGTATGGCTACACCTTC.

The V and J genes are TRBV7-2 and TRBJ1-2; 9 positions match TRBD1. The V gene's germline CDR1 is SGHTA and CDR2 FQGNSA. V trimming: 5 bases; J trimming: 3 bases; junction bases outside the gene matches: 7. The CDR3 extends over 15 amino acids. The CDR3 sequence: CASSPRTGDHYGYTF. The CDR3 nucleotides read TGTGCCAGCAGCCCCCGGACAGGGGATCACTATGGCTACACCTTC. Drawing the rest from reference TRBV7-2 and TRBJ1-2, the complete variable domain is GAGVSQSPSNKVTEKGKDVELRCDPISGHTALYWYRQSLGQGLEFLIYFQGNSAPDKSGLPSDRFSAERTGGSVSTLTIQRTQQEDSAVYLCASSPRTGDHYGYTFGSGTRLTVV.

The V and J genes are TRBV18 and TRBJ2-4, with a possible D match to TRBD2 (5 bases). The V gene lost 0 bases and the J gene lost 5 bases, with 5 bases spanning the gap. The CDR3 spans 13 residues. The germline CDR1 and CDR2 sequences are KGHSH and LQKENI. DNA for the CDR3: TGTGCCAGCTCACCACCTAGCGAAAACATTCAGTACTTC. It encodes CASSPPSENIQYF. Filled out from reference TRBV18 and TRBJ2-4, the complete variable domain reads NAGVMQNPRHLVRRRGQEARLRCSPMKGHSHVYWYRQLPEEGLKFMVYLQKENIIDESGMPKERFSAEFPKEGPSILRIQQVVRGDSAAYFCASSPPSENIQYFGAGTRLSVL.

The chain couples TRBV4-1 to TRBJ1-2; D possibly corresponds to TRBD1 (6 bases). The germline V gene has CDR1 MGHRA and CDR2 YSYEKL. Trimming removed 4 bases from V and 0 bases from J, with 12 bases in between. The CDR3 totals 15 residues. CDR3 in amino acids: CASSPQTGPNYGYTF. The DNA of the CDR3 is TGCGCCAGCAGCCCTCAGACAGGCCCTAACTATGGCTACACCTTC.

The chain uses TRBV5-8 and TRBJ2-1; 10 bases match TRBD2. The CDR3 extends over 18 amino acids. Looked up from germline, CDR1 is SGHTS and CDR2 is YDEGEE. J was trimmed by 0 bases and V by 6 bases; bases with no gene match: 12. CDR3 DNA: TGTGCCAGCAACCCGGGGCTAGCGGGAGTTTTCTCCTACAATGAGCAGTTCTTC. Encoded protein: CASNPGLAGVFSYNEQFF.

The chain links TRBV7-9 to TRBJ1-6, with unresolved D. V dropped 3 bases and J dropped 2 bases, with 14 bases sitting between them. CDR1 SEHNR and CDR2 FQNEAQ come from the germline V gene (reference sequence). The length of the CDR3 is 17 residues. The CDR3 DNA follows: TGTGCCAGCAGCTTGGGCCCAGGAGGGCCCTATAATTCACCCCTCCACTTT. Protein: CASSLGPGGPYNSPLHF.

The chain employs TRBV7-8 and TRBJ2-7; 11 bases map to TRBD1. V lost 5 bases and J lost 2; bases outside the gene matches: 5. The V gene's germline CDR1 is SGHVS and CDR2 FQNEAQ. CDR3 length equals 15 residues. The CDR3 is CASSPRDRGAYEQYF. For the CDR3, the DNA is TGTGCCAGCAGCCCGCGGGACAGGGGGGCCTACGAGCAGTACTTC.

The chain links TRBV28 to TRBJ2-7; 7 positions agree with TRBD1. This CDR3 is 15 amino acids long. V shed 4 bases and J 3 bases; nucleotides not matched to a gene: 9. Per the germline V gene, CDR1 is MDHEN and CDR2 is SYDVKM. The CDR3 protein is CASSWGRGTSYEQYF. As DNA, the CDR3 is TGTGCCAGCAGTTGGGGCAGGGGGACCAGCTACGAGCAGTACTTC.

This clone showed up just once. The DNA for the CDR3 is TGTGCCAGCAGTATACAGGGGGAGGCCACTGAAGCTTTCTTT. It yields the protein CASSIQGEATEAFF. The chain has TRBV6-6 and TRBJ1-1; 8 bases are shared with TRBD1. J gave up 4 bases and V 5 bases, and 6 bases lay outside the gene matches. This CDR3 has 14 residues. Germline V lookup: CDR1 MNHNY, CDR2 SVGAGI (reference sequence).

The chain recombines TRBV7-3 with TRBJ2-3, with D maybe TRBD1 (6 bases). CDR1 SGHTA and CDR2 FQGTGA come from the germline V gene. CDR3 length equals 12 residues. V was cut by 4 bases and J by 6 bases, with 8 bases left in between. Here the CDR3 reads CASSSQGDTQYF. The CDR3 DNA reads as TGTGCCAGCAGCTCCCAGGGGGATACGCAGTATTTT.

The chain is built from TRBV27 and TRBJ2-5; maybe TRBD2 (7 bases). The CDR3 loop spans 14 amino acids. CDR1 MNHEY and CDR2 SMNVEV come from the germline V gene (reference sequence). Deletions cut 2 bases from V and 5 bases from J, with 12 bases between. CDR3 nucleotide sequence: TGTGCCAGCAGTTTAGGGGGGGCGTGGGAGACCCAGTACTTC. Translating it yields CASSLGGAWETQYF.

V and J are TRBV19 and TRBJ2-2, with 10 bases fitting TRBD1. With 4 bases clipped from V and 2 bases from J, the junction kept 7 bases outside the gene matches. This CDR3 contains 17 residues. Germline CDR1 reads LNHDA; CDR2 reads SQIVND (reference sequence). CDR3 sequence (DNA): TGTGCCAGTAGTAGTGGGGGACAGGGGTTAAACACCGGGGAGCTGTTTTTT. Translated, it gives CASSSGGQGLNTGELFF. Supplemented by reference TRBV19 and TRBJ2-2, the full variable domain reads DGGITQSPKYLFRKEGQNVTLSCEQNLNHDAMYWYRQDPGQGLRLIYYSQIVNDFQKGDIAEGYSVSREKKESFPLTVTSAQKNPTAFYLCASSSGGQGLNTGELFFGEGSRLTVL.

CDR3 sequence (DNA): TGTGCCAGCAGCCCTCGCCAGGACAGAGTGAACACTGAAGCTTTCTTT. Its protein product is CASSPRQDRVNTEAFF. The gene calls are TRBV11-2 and TRBJ1-1, with a weak D call TRBD1 (6 bases). In germline, CDR1 is SGHAT, CDR2 FQNNGV. V lost 5 bases and J lost 0, with 16 bases in between. CDR3 length: 16 residues. Filled out from reference TRBV11-2 and TRBJ1-1, the complete variable domain reads EAGVAQSPRYKIIEKRQSVAFWCNPISGHATLYWYQQILGQGPKLLIQFQNNGVVDDSQLPKDRFSAERLKGVDSTLKIQPAKLEDSAVYLCASSPRQDRVNTEAFFGQGTRLTVV.

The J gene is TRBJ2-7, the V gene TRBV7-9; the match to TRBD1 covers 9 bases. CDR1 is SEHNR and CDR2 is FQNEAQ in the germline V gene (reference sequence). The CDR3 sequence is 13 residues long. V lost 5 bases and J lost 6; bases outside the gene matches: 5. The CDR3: CASSDQQGAEQYF. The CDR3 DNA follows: TGTGCCAGCAGCGACCAACAGGGGGCCGAGCAGTACTTC.

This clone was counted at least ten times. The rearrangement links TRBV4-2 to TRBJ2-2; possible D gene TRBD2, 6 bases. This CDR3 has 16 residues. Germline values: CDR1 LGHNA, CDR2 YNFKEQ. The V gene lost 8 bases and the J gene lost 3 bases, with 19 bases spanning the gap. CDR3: CASLNMEGLHTGELFF. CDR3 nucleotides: TGTGCCAGCTTAAATATGGAGGGGCTGCACACCGGGGAGCTGTTTTTT.